This entry describes one T cell receptor (beta chain). Its matching antigen is unknown. The CDR3 totals 14 residues. V lost 9 bases to trimming and J lost 8 bases, with 19 bases between them. CDR1 is SEHNR, CDR2 FQNEAQ, per germline (reference sequence). Researchers report isolating at least 7 million PBMCs per sample. Primed by a sample-barcoded 5' primer and a J-beta primer mix, a second PCR proceeded for roughly 6 to 12 cycles. One entry per CDR3 protein, called by TCRdb with MiXCR from the 5' RACE reads. The table shows 800,000 to 1,000,000 distinct CDR3 sequences, with around 46% occurring only once. The data derive from a study of blood T cells in healthy people across ages. Study-wide results and caveats: As age increased, TCR beta diversity per million T cells fell in a roughly linear fashion. Long-lived donors exceeded aged donors in naive CD4+ cells and diversity.

The chain recombines TRBV7-9 with TRBJ1-4; D call uncertain. The TCR originated in a man aged 30 to 45 in good health. The sequencing input was blood. The DNA for the CDR3 is TGTGCCAGTAAAAATCTCGAGCGGGAAGAAAAACTGTTTTTT. Its translation is CASKNLEREEKLFF.